This TCR beta chain derives from a study of identical twins' blood T cells. The CDR3 covers 15 residues. Trimming cost V 0 bases and J 0 bases, with 7 bases left between them. Germline CDR1 is LGHNA and CDR2 is YNFKEQ. TCRdb called the 5' RACE reads again in MiXCR, with one record for every CDR3 protein. The sample shows around 380,000 distinct CDR3 sequences, roughly 31% of them seen only once. This TCR came from a woman aged 18-49 years in good health. The chain couples TRBV4-2 to TRBJ2-3; D is undetermined. The sequenced sample consisted of PBMCs. CDR3 region: CASSQDRGSTDTQYF. The CDR3 region has the DNA TGTGCCAGCAGCCAAGATAGAGGTAGCACAGATACGCAGTATTTT.